The following is a T cell receptor (beta chain) sequence with its context. V was clipped by 0 bases and J by 4 bases, with 6 bases between them. CDR1 LNHNV and CDR2 YYDKDF come from the germline V gene (reference sequence). This CDR3 region has 13 residues. RNA transcripts provided the source from which TCR beta CDR3 regions were amplified. An initial round of RT-PCR targeting the TCR CDR3 relied on the HTBI primer set. Each CDR3 protein is one row after TCRdb ran MiXCR on the multiplex PCR reads. Of approximately 520,000 distinct CDR3 sequences in the sample, approximately 24% were seen once. The data belong to a study of T cells in Graves' hyperthyroidism and ophthalmopathy. Clinical symptoms, serum thyroxine and TRAb, thyroid ultrasound and orbital computed tomography together formed the diagnostic basis.

The V and J genes are TRBV15 and TRBJ1-2; D remains ambiguous. Sample: blood. This clonotype originated in a woman aged 25-40 years with Graves' ophthalmopathy. The CDR3 coding sequence is TGTGCCACCAGCAGAGAGGGTTCCTATGGCTACACCTTC. Translation: CATSREGSYGYTF.